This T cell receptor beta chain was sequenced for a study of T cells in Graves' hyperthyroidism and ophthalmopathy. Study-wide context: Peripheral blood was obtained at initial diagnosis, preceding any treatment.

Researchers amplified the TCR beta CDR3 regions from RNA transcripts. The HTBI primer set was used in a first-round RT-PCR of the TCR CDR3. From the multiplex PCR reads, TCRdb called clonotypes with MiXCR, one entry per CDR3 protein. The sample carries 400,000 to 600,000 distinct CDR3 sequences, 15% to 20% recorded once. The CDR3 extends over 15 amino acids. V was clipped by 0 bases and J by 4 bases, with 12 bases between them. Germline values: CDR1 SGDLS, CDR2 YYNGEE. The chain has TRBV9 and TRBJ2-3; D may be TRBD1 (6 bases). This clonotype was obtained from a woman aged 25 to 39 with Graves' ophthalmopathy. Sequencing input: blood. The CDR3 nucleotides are TGTGCCAGCAGCGTAGCGGGGACAAGGTCAGATACGCAGTATTTT. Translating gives CASSVAGTRSDTQYF.